The 24 T cell receptor beta chains reported below all come from one sample, sequenced in a study of T-cell memory formation after mild COVID-19. One entry per CDR3 protein, called by TCRdb with MiXCR from the 5' RACE reads. The sample contains about 320,000 distinct CDR3 sequences, roughly an eighth of which appear only once. Material for sequencing was PBMCs or a T cell subset sorted from them (not recorded which). The receptor source for this set is a man between 18 and 35 years old who had mild COVID-19 (a few samples of this study predate the infection). Cell type and time point are not known.

The chain employs TRBV21-1 and TRBJ2-7. TRBV21-1 is an annotated pseudogene. The CDR3 is 13 residues long. CDR3 sequence reads: CASSNVSSWEQYV. DNA for the CDR3: TGTGCCAGCAGCAATGTCAGTTCTTGGGAGCAGTACGTC.

The chain joins TRBV20-1 to TRBJ2-1; D could derive from TRBD1 or TRBD2 (5 bases each). This CDR3 spans 15 amino acids. From germline, CDR1 is DFQATT and CDR2 SNEGSKA (reference sequence). The V end lost 2 bases, the J end lost 5 bases, and 16 bases lay between the germline ends. The CDR3 spells CSARIRGRGNNEQFF. The CDR3 DNA reads TGCAGTGCTAGAATCCGGGGACGGGGTAACAATGAGCAGTTCTTC.

V gene TRBV3-1 combines with J gene TRBJ1-1, with unresolved D. CDR3 length: 15 amino acids. Trimming removed 1 base from V and 1 base from J, with 10 bases in between. CDR1 and CDR2 from the germline V gene are LGHDT and YNNKEL (reference sequence). The DNA for the CDR3 is TGTGCCAGCAGCCAAGGCTGGGTACAGAACACTGAAGCTTTCTTT. This gives the protein CASSQGWVQNTEAFF.

The rearrangement uses TRBV7-2 and TRBJ1-1, with D hard to call. The CDR3 sequence is 15 residues long. CDR1 and CDR2 (germline): SGHTA, FQGNSA. V was clipped by 1 base and J by 1 base, with 10 bases between them. As DNA, the CDR3 is TGTGCCAGCAGCTTAGTTGGACTTGGGAACACTGAAGCTTTCTTT. Protein sequence: CASSLVGLGNTEAFF.

This clonotype was detected only a few times. The rearrangement uses TRBV2 and TRBJ2-5, with 9 positions matching TRBD2. The CDR3 is 15 residues long. CDR1 and CDR2 from the germline V gene are SNHLY and FYNNEI. Trimming removed 4 bases from V and 5 bases from J; junction bases left unmatched: 8. The CDR3 coding sequence is TGTGCCAGCAGTGTATCGAGGACTAGCGTTGAGACCCAGTACTTC. It specifies CASSVSRTSVETQYF.

This clonotype has just a few counts. CDR3 sequence: CASGLVNIPEGAKEPQETQYF. Here the CDR3 DNA reads TGTGCTAGTGGTTTGGTGAACATCCCAGAGGGGGCGAAAGAGCCCCAAGAGACCCAGTACTTC. The chain couples TRBV12-5 to TRBJ2-5, with 7 bases identical to TRBD1. CDR1 and CDR2 from the germline V gene are LGHNT and FRNRAP. Germline trimming cut 0 bases from V and 1 base from J; bases unmatched to any gene: 20. The CDR3 runs 21 residues.

The chain joins TRBV20-1 to TRBJ1-2, with TRBD1 matching 8 bases. V was pared by 0 bases and J by 7 bases, with 7 bases of the junction left unmatched. Germline CDR1 DFQATT, CDR2 SNEGSKA (reference sequence). The CDR3 runs 14 residues. The CDR3 DNA sequence: TGCAGTGCTAGAGAATTGGGCAGGGGGCTTGGCTACACCTTC. It encodes CSARELGRGLGYTF.

This clonotype has at least ten counts. The chain carries TRBV7-8 and TRBJ1-2; TRBD1 agrees at 8 bases. The CDR3 length is 14 residues. V trimming: 5 bases; J trimming: 6 bases; junction bases outside the gene matches: 8. Germline V gives CDR1 SGHVS, CDR2 FQNEAQ. The CDR3: CASSRQSGGDGYTF. CDR3 nucleotide sequence: TGTGCCAGCAGCCGACAGTCAGGGGGCGATGGCTACACCTTC.

The J gene is TRBJ1-6, the V gene TRBV30; D call uncertain. CDR1 and CDR2 (germline): GTSNPN, SVGIG (reference sequence). The CDR3 covers 16 residues. Deletions cut 3 bases from V and 0 bases from J, with 12 bases between. The CDR3 DNA sequence: TGTGCCTGGAGACGACTTCCCAGCTCCTATAATTCACCCCTCCACTTT. It codes for CAWRRLPSSYNSPLHF. Variable domain in full (rest from reference TRBV30 and TRBJ1-6): SQTIHQWPATLVQPVGSPLSLECTVEGTSNPNLYWYRQAAGRGLQLLFYSVGIGQISSEVPQNLSASRPQDRQFILSSKKLLLSDSGFYLCAWRRLPSSYNSPLHFGNGTRLTVT.

This clonotype has a handful of counts. CDR3 sequence: CASSRGWVQETQYF. The DNA of the CDR3 is TGTGCCAGCAGCCGTGGCTGGGTCCAAGAGACCCAGTACTTC. The chain combines TRBV9 with TRBJ2-5; the D is unclear. The CDR3 loop spans 14 amino acids. Trimming removed 4 bases at V and 1 base at J, with 11 bases between. CDR1 and CDR2 from the germline V gene are SGDLS and YYNGEE.

This clonotype was seen more than once but under ten times. The genes are TRBV25-1 and TRBJ2-7; D is possibly TRBD1 or TRBD2 (6 bases each). The V gene lost 7 bases and the J gene lost 9 bases, with 16 bases spanning the gap. The CDR3 extends over 12 amino acids. Per the germline V gene, CDR1 is MGHDK and CDR2 is SYGVNS. CDR3 in amino acids: CASNRQVGRQYF. Here the CDR3 DNA reads TGTGCCAGCAATCGACAGGTCGGGAGGCAGTACTTC.

This clonotype was detected a few times. The V and J genes are TRBV5-1 and TRBJ1-4, with D possibly TRBD1 on 5 matching bases. The germline V gene has CDR1 SGHRS and CDR2 YFSETQ. The CDR3 is 14 amino acids. V was clipped by 0 bases and J by 5 bases, with 8 bases between them. The chain's CDR3 is CASSLVRGNEKLFF. As DNA, the CDR3 is TGCGCCAGCAGCTTGGTTAGGGGCAATGAAAAACTGTTTTTT.

This rearrangement joins TRBV20-1 to TRBJ2-7, with D perhaps matching TRBD1 (6 bases). The germline V gene has CDR1 DFQATT and CDR2 SNEGSKA (reference sequence). Trimming pared 1 base from V and 6 bases from J, leaving 10 bases between. This CDR3 is 12 amino acids long. In DNA form, the CDR3 reads TGCAGTGCTAGAGCAGGGGCCTCCGAGCAGTACTTC. Its protein is CSARAGASEQYF.

The rearrangement uses TRBV19 and TRBJ2-2, with unresolved D. Trimming cost V 6 bases and J 0 bases, with 20 bases left between them. Germline V gives CDR1 LNHDA, CDR2 SQIVND (reference sequence). CDR3 length equals 18 residues. Here the CDR3 DNA reads TGTGCCAGTAGCGACCTCCGACACCGAACAGCGAACACCGGGGAGCTGTTTTTT. It is translated as CASSDLRHRTANTGELFF.

This clonotype was seen a handful of times. This rearrangement joins TRBV4-3 to TRBJ2-7; no clear D gene. This CDR3 has 16 amino acids. The germline CDR1 and CDR2 sequences are LGHNA and YSLEER. The V end lost 1 base, the J end lost 2 bases, and 15 bases lay between the germline ends. The CDR3 sequence is CASSQAVSDGPYEQYV. CDR3 coding DNA: TGCGCCAGCAGCCAAGCGGTCTCGGACGGTCCCTACGAGCAGTACGTC.

This clonotype was recorded a few times. The rearrangement uses TRBV6-2 or TRBV6-3 and TRBJ2-1; D might be TRBD1 (6 bases). V shed 5 bases and J shed 10 bases, with 15 bases lying between them. Germline V CDR1 and CDR2: MNHEY, SVGEGT. The CDR3 totals 13 residues. CDR3 DNA sequence: TGTGCCAGCAGTGTGGGACCGAGGGGGGAGCAGTTCTTC. Protein: CASSVGPRGEQFF.

CDR3 coding DNA: TGCAGTGCTAGAGATCATGGTAGCCTGGGGGACAATGAGCAGTTCTTC. It specifies CSARDHGSLGDNEQFF. This chain joins TRBV20-1 and TRBJ2-1; either TRBD1 or TRBD2 may supply D (5 bases each). V was clipped by 0 bases and J by 5 bases, with 17 bases between them. The CDR3 is made up of 16 amino acids. Germline V gene data show CDR1 as DFQATT and CDR2 as SNEGSKA (reference sequence).

The rearrangement links TRBV10-3 to TRBJ2-7; 7 bases are a match to TRBD2. V was pared by 0 bases and J by 2 bases, with 4 bases of the junction left unmatched. This CDR3 is built from 15 residues. Germline V lookup: CDR1 ENHRY, CDR2 SYGVKD. CDR3 region: CAISESRGVTYEQYF. CDR3 nucleotides: TGTGCCATCAGTGAGTCCCGGGGGGTCACCTACGAGCAGTACTTC.

The chain combines TRBV5-1 with TRBJ2-5, with D possibly matching TRBD2 (6 bases). The CDR3 spans 16 residues. Germline CDR1 SGHRS, CDR2 YFSETQ. Trimming took off 0 bases at V and 2 bases at J, with 14 bases between the two ends. In DNA, the CDR3 is TGCGCCAGCAGCTTGGGGGACTTAATGGGGCAAGAGACCCAGTACTTC. Its protein is CASSLGDLMGQETQYF.

The chain uses TRBV5-1 and TRBJ2-3, with D unresolved. The CDR3 runs to 13 residues. V dropped 3 bases and J dropped 4 bases, with 9 bases sitting between them. In germline, CDR1 is SGHRS, CDR2 YFSETQ. This chain's CDR3 is CASSSEPADTQYF. Here the CDR3 DNA reads TGCGCCAGCAGCTCGGAACCAGCAGATACGCAGTATTTT.

Only a few counts were recorded for this clonotype. This rearrangement joins TRBV5-1 to TRBJ1-1; 7 positions match TRBD1. Trimming removed 3 bases from V and 8 bases from J; junction bases left unmatched: 4. CDR3 size: 12 residues. Germline V gives CDR1 SGHRS, CDR2 YFSETQ. The CDR3 nucleotides read TGCGCCAGCAGCTCTTCAGGGGGAGAAGCTTTCTTT. Its translation: CASSSSGGEAFF.

The CDR3 DNA sequence: TGTGCCAGCAGCCAAGTTTTCCGCGGGGGACCGCTCCAAGAGACCCAGTACTTC. This translates into CASSQVFRGGPLQETQYF. The chain recombines TRBV3-1 with TRBJ2-5; TRBD2 matches at 7 bases. The CDR3 totals 18 residues. Germline V CDR1 and CDR2: LGHDT, YNNKEL (reference sequence). J was trimmed by 1 base and V by 1 base; bases with no gene match: 12.

The chain carries TRBV12-3 or TRBV12-4 and TRBJ1-5, with 7 nucleotides matching TRBD1. J was trimmed by 5 bases and V by 5 bases; bases with no gene match: 3. The CDR3 has 13 amino acids. The CDR3 DNA follows: TGTGCCAGCAGTATTGGGACAGATCAGCCCCAGCATTTT. Protein sequence: CASSIGTDQPQHF.

The rearrangement joins TRBV4-2 to TRBJ1-5, with 7 nucleotides matching TRBD1. J lost 6 bases, V lost 0 bases, and 8 bases had no gene match. Germline-derived CDR1 and CDR2 are LGHNA and YNFKEQ. The CDR3 consists of 16 residues. CDR3 bases: TGTGCCAGCAGCCAAGATGCAGCCCAGGGGGGTCAGCCCCAGCATTTT. As protein: CASSQDAAQGGQPQHF.